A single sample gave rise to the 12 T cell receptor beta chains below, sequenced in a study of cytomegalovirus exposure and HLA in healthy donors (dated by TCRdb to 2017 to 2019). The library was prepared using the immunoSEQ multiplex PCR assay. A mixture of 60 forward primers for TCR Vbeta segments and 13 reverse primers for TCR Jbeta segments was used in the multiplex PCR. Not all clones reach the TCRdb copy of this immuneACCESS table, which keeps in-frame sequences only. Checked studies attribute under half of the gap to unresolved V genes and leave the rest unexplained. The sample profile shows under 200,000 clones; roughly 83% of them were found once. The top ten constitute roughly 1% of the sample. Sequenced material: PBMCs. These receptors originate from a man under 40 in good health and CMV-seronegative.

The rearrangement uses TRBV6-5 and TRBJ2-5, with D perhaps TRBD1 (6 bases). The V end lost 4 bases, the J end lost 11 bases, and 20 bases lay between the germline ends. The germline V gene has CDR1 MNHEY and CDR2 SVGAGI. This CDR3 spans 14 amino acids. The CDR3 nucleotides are TGTGCCAGCAGTTCCACCGATGGGACACCCTTTCAGTACTTC. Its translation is CASSSTDGTPFQYF.

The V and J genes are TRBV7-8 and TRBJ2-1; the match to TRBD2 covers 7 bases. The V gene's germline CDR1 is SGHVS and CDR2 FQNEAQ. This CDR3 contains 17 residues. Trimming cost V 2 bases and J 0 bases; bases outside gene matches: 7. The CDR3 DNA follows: TGTGCCAGCAGCTTATATCTAGCGGACCACTCCTACAATGAGCAGTTCTTC. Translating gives CASSLYLADHSYNEQFF.

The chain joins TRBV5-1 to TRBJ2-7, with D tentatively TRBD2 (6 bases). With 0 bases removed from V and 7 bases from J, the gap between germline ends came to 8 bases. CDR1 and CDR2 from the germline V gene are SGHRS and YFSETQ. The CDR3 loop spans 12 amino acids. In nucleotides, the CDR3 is TGCGCCAGCAGCTTGGGGGAGGATGAGCAGTACTTC. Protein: CASSLGEDEQYF. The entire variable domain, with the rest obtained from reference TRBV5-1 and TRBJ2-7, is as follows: KAGVTQTPRYLIKTRGQQVTLSCSPISGHRSVSWYQQTPGQGLQFLFEYFSETQRNKGNFPGRFSGRQFSNSRSEMNVSTLELGDSALYLCASSLGEDEQYFGPGTRLTVT.

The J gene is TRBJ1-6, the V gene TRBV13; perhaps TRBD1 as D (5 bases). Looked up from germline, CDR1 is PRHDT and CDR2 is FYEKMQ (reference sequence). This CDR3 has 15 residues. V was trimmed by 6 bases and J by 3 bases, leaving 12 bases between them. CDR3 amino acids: CASSQDSDYNSPLHF. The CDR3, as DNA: TGTGCCAGCAGTCAAGACAGTGACTATAATTCACCCCTCCACTTT.

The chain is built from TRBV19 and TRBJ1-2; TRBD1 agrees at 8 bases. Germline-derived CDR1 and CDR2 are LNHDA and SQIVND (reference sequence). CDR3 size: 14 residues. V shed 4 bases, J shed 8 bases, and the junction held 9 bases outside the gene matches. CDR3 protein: CASSRGQGLVGYTF. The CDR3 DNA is TGTGCCAGTAGTAGAGGACAGGGTTTAGTAGGCTACACCTTC.

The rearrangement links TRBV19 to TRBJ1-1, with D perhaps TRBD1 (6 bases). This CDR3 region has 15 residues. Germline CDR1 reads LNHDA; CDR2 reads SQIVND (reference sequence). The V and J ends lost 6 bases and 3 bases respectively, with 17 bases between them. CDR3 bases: TGTGCCAGTAGCCCCCTCCTGGCAGGGGACACTGAAGCTTTCTTT. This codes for CASSPLLAGDTEAFF.

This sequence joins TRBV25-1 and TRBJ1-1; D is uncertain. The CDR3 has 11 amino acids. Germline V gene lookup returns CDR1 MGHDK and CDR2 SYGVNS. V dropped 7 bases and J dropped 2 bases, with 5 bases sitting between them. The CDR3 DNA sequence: TGTGCCAGCACTCTAAACACTGAAGCTTTCTTT. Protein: CASTLNTEAFF.

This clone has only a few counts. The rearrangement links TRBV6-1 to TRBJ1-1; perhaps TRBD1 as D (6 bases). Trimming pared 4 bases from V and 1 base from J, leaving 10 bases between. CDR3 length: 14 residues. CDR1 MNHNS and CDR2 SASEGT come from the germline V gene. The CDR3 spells CASSGTEGNTEAFF. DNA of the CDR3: TGTGCCAGCAGTGGGACAGAAGGGAACACTGAAGCTTTCTTT.

The CDR3 here is CASSLTSATYNEQFF. The CDR3 region has the DNA TGCGCCAGCAGCTTGACTAGCGCTACCTACAATGAGCAGTTCTTC. The rearrangement joins TRBV5-1 to TRBJ2-1; 7 positions agree with TRBD2. The CDR3 has 15 amino acids. CDR1 SGHRS and CDR2 YFSETQ come from the germline V gene. The ends lost 1 base at V and 2 bases at J; junction bases unmatched: 3.

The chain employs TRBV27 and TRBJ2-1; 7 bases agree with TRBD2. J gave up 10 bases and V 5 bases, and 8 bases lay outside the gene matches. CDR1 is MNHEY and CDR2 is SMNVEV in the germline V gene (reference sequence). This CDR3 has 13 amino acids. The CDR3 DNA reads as TGTGCCAGCAGTGTCGGGACTAACCCCGAGCAGTTCTTC. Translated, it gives CASSVGTNPEQFF.

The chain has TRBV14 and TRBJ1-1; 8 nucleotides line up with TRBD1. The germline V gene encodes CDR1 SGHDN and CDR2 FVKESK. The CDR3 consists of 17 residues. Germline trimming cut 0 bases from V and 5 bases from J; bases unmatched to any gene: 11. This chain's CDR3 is CASSQERRDRRVTEAFF. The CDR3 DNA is TGTGCCAGCAGCCAAGAGAGGAGGGACAGGAGGGTGACTGAAGCTTTCTTT. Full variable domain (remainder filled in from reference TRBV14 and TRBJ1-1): EAGVTQFPSHSVIEKGQTVTLRCDPISGHDNLYWYRRVMGKEIKFLLHFVKESKQDESGMPNNRFLAERTGGTYSTLKVQPAELEDSGVYFCASSQERRDRRVTEAFFGQGTRLTVV.

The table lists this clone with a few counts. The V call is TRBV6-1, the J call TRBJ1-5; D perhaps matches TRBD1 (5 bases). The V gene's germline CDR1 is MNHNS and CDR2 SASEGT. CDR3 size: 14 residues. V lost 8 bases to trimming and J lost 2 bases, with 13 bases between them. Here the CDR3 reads CASEKGSGNQPQHF. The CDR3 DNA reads TGTGCCAGCGAAAAGGGGTCCGGCAATCAGCCCCAGCATTTT.